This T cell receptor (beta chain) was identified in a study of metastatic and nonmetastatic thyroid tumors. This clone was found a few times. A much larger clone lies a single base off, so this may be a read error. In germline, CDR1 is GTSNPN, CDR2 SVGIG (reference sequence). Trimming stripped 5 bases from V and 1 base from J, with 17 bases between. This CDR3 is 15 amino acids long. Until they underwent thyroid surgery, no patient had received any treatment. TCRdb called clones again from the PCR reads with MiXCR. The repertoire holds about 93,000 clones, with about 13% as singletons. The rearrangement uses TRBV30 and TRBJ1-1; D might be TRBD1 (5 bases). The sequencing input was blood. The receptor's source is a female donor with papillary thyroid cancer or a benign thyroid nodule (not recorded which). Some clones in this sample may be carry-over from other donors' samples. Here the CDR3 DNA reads TGTGCCTGGGAGAAAATGGGACTCCAGAACACTGAAGCTTTCTTT. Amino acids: CAWEKMGLQNTEAFF.